This is a list of T cell receptor beta chains from one sample in a study of blood T cell repertoires in COVID-19. Data came from immunoSEQ multiplex PCR; TCRdb stores just in-frame clones and leaves some out. Of 110,000 or so clones in the sample, around 85% were seen once. Sequencing was done on a sample of peripheral blood. The receptors here all came from a human donor in a cohort sampled during active COVID-19. CDR3s leave out the opening cysteine and the closing phenylalanine or tryptophan. D genes are given only for firm matches.

>-|TRBV5-4|TRBJ2-2
ASSSQGSDTGELF
>TRBD1|TRBV20-1|TRBJ2-1
SASGQERNEQF
>-|TRBV6-5|TRBJ2-7
ASTNPQGGYEQY
>TRBD2|TRBV7-8|TRBJ2-5
ASSLLAGGRETQY
>-|TRBV2|TRBJ1-2
ASAGGGKHGYT
>TRBD1|TRBV25-1|TRBJ1-1
ASRWTGTTEAF
>-|TRBV29-1|TRBJ1-5
SVEGGPGQPQH
>-|TRBV2|TRBJ2-5
ASYQQGRETQY
>TRBD1|TRBV6-5|TRBJ1-6
ASSSSQGAGPLH
>TRBD1|TRBV27|TRBJ1-6
ASSYGTVGSPLH
>TRBD1|TRBV5-6|TRBJ2-7
ASSLTGVVYEQY
>TRBD2|TRBV24-1|TRBJ2-2
ATSDPGLAGTMGELF
>-|TRBV18|TRBJ2-7
ASSPPRGGYEQY
>TRBD1|TRBV6-5|TRBJ2-2
ASTGQGYNTGELF
>-|TRBV7-2|TRBJ2-7
ASSLAVAASSYEQY
>TRBD1|TRBV27|TRBJ1-1
ASSLGTGGEAF
>TRBD2|TRBV4-3|TRBJ2-1
ASSRSGPSGVWGNEQF
>TRBD1|TRBV7-8|TRBJ2-5
ASSPAQGTQETQY
>TRBD1|TRBV6-2/TRBV6-3|TRBJ1-2
ASSYNRGRLGYT
>TRBD1|TRBV7-2|TRBJ1-6
ASSIRQGSGSPLH
>TRBD1|TRBV28|TRBJ2-5
ASSLYRDSQETQY
>-|TRBV19|TRBJ1-5
ASSISFSGVTGNNQPQH
>TRBD1|TRBV7-3|TRBJ2-7
ASSSGQGYVQY
>TRBD2|TRBV13|TRBJ2-6
ASTQRRGDGANVLT
>TRBD2|TRBV25-1|TRBJ2-3
ASSPGTSSGTDTQY